This note documents a single T cell receptor (beta chain) sequence. Its antigen is not identified. The data stem from a study of cytomegalovirus exposure and HLA in healthy donors. Primers included in the PCR were 60 Vbeta and 13 Jbeta primers. Libraries were prepared by immunoSEQ multiplex PCR; TCRdb keeps only in-frame clonotypes and omits some of them. The data hold under 150,000 clones, with around two thirds observed a single time. Looked up from germline, CDR1 is SGHTA and CDR2 is FQGNSA. This CDR3 has 15 residues. Germline trimming cut 1 base from V and 1 base from J; bases unmatched to any gene: 3. Study-wide findings and caveats: HLA-A and HLA-B allele assignments for most subjects were reportedly predicted accurately using TCR beta sequences. Being indistinguishable, some V segments were excluded, TRBV6-2 and TRBV6-3 among them.

The V gene is TRBV7-2, the J gene TRBJ2-7; TRBD2 matches 8 bases. Sequencing was carried out using PBMCs. The receptor was isolated from a human donor in good health. The CDR3 sequence is CASSLGAGGSYEQYF. The CDR3 nucleotides read TGTGCCAGCAGCTTAGGGGCGGGGGGTTCCTACGAGCAGTACTTC.